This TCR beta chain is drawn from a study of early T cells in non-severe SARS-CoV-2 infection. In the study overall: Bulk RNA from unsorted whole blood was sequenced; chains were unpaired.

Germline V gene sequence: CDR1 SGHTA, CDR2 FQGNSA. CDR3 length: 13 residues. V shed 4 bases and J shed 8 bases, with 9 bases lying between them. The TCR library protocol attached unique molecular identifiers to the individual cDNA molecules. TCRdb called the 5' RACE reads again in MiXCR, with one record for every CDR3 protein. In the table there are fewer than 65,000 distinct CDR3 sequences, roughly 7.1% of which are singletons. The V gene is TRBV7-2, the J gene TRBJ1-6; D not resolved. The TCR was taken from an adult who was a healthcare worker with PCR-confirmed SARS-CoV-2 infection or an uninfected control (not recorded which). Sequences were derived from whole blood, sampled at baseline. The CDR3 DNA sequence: TGTGCCAGCAGCTACGGGAGCGATTCACCCCTCCACTTT. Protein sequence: CASSYGSDSPLHF. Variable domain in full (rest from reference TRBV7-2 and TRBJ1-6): GAGVSQSPSNKVTEKGKDVELRCDPISGHTALYWYRQSLGQGLEFLIYFQGNSAPDKSGLPSDRFSAERTGGSVSTLTIQRTQQEDSAVYLCASSYGSDSPLHFGNGTRLTVT.